Presented here are 18 T cell receptor beta chains from one specimen sequenced in a study of blood T cell repertoires in COVID-19. The method was immunoSEQ multiplex PCR; TCRdb's version includes in-frame clones alone and lacks a portion of them. The table records about 140,000 clones, about 83% of them present only once. Source material: peripheral blood. These receptors all come from a middle-aged man with acute or convalescent COVID-19.

About this clone: An end of the junction differs from the germline gene, which may be a read error. The rearrangement uses TRBV11-2 and TRBJ2-1; 10 bases agree with TRBD2. CDR1 and CDR2 (germline): SGHAT, FQNNGV. There are 15 residues in the CDR3. CDR3 in amino acids: CASRLAGGLYNEQFF. CDR3 DNA sequence: TGTGCCAGCAGGTTAGCGGGGGGACTTTACAATGAGCAGTTCTTC.

The V and J genes are TRBV9 and TRBJ1-2, with TRBD1 as a possible D gene (5 bases). The CDR3 spans 12 residues. V lost 7 bases to trimming and J lost 3 bases, with 10 bases between them. The germline gives CDR1 SGDLS, CDR2 YYNGEE. The CDR3 reads CASYGGDYGYTF. The CDR3 nucleotides read TGTGCCAGCTATGGGGGGGACTATGGCTACACCTTC.

The CDR3 DNA is TGTGCCAGCAGCCAAGTCGTCTTATGGGGCGGAAGCACAGATACGCAGTATTTT. Its translation: CASSQVVLWGGSTDTQYF. The rearrangement joins TRBV3-1 (or the pseudogene TRBV3-2) to TRBJ2-3; tentative D call: TRBD1 (5 bases). This CDR3 spans 18 amino acids. Trimming shortened V by 1 base and J by 0 bases, and 17 bases separated the two germline ends. Germline V lookup: CDR1 LGHDT, CDR2 YNNKEL (reference sequence).

V is TRBV19 and J is TRBJ2-6; TRBD1 is a possible D gene (6 bases). This CDR3 comprises 15 residues. Germline values: CDR1 LNHDA, CDR2 SQIVND (reference sequence). Trimming took 7 bases from V and 2 from J, leaving 12 bases between them. CDR3 amino acids: CASKGGDAGANVLTF. In nucleotides, the CDR3 is TGTGCCAGTAAAGGGGGTGACGCTGGGGCCAACGTCCTGACTTTC.

The CDR3, as DNA: TGCAGCGCTAAGACGGGACTAGCGTCCTGGGCAGATACGCAGTATTTT. This encodes CSAKTGLASWADTQYF. The V gene is TRBV29-1, the J gene TRBJ2-3, with TRBD2 matching 10 bases. The J segment lost 4 bases and the V segment lost 7 bases, leaving 14 bases of the junction unmatched. Germline CDR1 is SQVTM and CDR2 is ANQGSEA. The CDR3 extends over 16 amino acids.

CDR3 nucleotide sequence: TGTGCCAGCAGTACCCGGGCCGCCGGGAGTGAAAAACTGTTTTTT. Protein: CASSTRAAGSEKLFF. This chain links TRBV27 with TRBJ1-4; D call uncertain. Germline V gene lookup returns CDR1 MNHEY and CDR2 SMNVEV (reference sequence). V lost 5 bases and J 7 bases, leaving 17 bases between the germline ends. This CDR3 region has 15 residues.

The sample holds a few counts of this clone. This sequence joins TRBV15 and TRBJ1-1, with D perhaps matching TRBD1 (5 bases). The V end was cut by 3 bases, the J end by 3 bases, with 17 bases between. The CDR3 has 16 residues. Germline V gene data show CDR1 as LNHNV and CDR2 as YYDKDF (reference sequence). The CDR3 DNA is TGTGCCACCAGCAGTGGGGTATACAGGCAGGACACTGAAGCTTTCTTT. It specifies CATSSGVYRQDTEAFF.

In this sample, this clone turned up many times. The V call is TRBV28, the J call TRBJ1-2; D is unresolved. The germline V gene has CDR1 MDHEN and CDR2 SYDVKM. V lost 9 bases and J 2 bases, leaving 10 bases between the germline ends. The length of the CDR3 is 12 residues. CDR3 amino acids: CASSLSNYGYTF. The CDR3 DNA sequence: TGTGCCAGTTCTCTCTCGAACTATGGCTACACCTTC.

The chain recombines TRBV7-2 with TRBJ2-7; TRBD2 matches at 8 bases. V gave up 2 bases and J gave up 0 bases; unmatched junction bases: 3. The CDR3 length is 15 residues. In germline, CDR1 is SGHTA, CDR2 FQGNSA. This CDR3 reads CASSLLAGTSYEQYF. DNA of the CDR3: TGTGCCAGCAGCTTATTAGCGGGAACCTCCTACGAGCAGTACTTC.

This clone has only one observation. V is TRBV5-6 and J is TRBJ2-2; 10 nucleotides agree with TRBD2. This CDR3 is 19 amino acids long. CDR1 SGHDT and CDR2 YYEEEE come from the germline V gene. V shed 2 bases, J shed 0 bases, and the junction held 10 bases outside the gene matches. The CDR3 protein is CASSFERFSGGSNTGELFF. Here the CDR3 DNA reads TGTGCCAGCAGCTTTGAGCGATTTAGCGGGGGGTCGAACACCGGGGAGCTGTTTTTT.

In its sample, this clone was seen a few times. V and J are TRBV11-2 and TRBJ2-5; 9 bases match TRBD1. The junction had 8 bases not matched to a gene; V was cut back by 3 bases and J by 6 bases. Germline CDR1 is SGHAT and CDR2 is FQNNGV. CDR3 length equals 15 residues. The CDR3 is CASSFIRDRAQTQYF. The CDR3 bases are TGTGCCAGCAGCTTCATCCGGGACAGGGCGCAGACCCAGTACTTC.

The chain couples TRBV18 to TRBJ1-2; TRBD1 matches at 7 bases. Trimming at V came to 6 bases and at J to 0 bases, leaving 7 bases not matched to a gene. CDR1 and CDR2 from the germline V gene are KGHSH and LQKENI. The CDR3 runs to 15 residues. Here the CDR3 DNA reads TGTGCCAGCTCCCTCGACAGGGACGCTAACTATGGCTACACCTTC. Amino acid sequence: CASSLDRDANYGYTF.

This clone was observed a few times. The chain recombines TRBV29-1 with TRBJ2-1, with TRBD2 matching over 8 bases. The length of the CDR3 is 13 residues. Germline CDR1 and CDR2: SQVTM and ANQGSEA. The ends lost 4 bases at V and 10 bases at J; junction bases unmatched: 9. The CDR3 reads CSVGTSWAGEQFF. CDR3 bases: TGCAGCGTTGGGACTAGCTGGGCTGGGGAGCAGTTCTTC.

The CDR3 loop reads CATSDLWTGFEGYTF. CDR3 DNA sequence: TGTGCCACCAGTGATTTGTGGACAGGGTTTGAGGGCTACACCTTC. The chain couples TRBV24-1 to TRBJ1-2, with 8 bases that match TRBD1. This CDR3 region has 15 residues. Trimming removed 0 bases from V and 8 bases from J; junction bases left unmatched: 7. Germline CDR1 reads KGHDR; CDR2 reads SFDVKD.

The CDR3 loop reads CASRLGQGRGNTIYF. The CDR3 DNA reads as TGTGCCAGCAGGCTTGGACAGGGGAGAGGAAACACCATATATTTT. The rearrangement uses TRBV7-2 and TRBJ1-3; 9 nucleotides line up with TRBD1. This CDR3 has 15 amino acids. V lost 6 bases to trimming and J lost 4 bases; unmatched junction nucleotides: 7. Germline loops: CDR1 SGHTA, CDR2 FQGNSA.

This chain joins TRBV6-5 and TRBJ1-5; the match to TRBD1 covers 7 bases. The germline CDR1 and CDR2 sequences are MNHEY and SVGAGI. There are 14 residues in the CDR3. The trim removed 4 bases at V and 6 bases at J, leaving 6 bases unmatched. The CDR3 nucleotides read TGTGCCAGCAGTTTGACAGGGCCTGGTCAGCCCCAGCATTTT. As protein: CASSLTGPGQPQHF.

This clone has only a few counts. The chain links TRBV5-1 to TRBJ2-5, with D tentatively TRBD2 (6 bases). The CDR3 is 13 residues long. From germline, CDR1 is SGHRS and CDR2 YFSETQ. Trimming left V 3 bases short and J 5 bases short, with 11 bases between. The CDR3 nucleotides are TGCGCCAGCAGCTCTAGCGCTGGTGAGACCCAGTACTTC. Translation: CASSSSAGETQYF.

This rearrangement joins TRBV30 to TRBJ1-3, with no clear D. Trimming took 2 bases from V and 2 from J, leaving 7 bases between them. The CDR3 contains 13 residues. Germline-derived CDR1 and CDR2 are GTSNPN and SVGIG (reference sequence). The CDR3 bases are TGTGCCTGGAGTCGCGGGCCTGGAAACACCATATATTTT. Its translation: CAWSRGPGNTIYF.